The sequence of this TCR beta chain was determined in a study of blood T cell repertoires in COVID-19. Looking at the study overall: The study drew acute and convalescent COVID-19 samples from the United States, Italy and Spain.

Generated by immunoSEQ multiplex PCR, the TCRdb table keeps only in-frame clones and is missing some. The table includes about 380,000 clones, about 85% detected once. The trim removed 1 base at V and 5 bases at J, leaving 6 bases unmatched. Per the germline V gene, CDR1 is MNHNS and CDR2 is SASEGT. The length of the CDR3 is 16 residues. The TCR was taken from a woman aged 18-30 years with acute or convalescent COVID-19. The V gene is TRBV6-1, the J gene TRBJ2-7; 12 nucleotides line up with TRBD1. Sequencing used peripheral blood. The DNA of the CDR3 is TGTGCCAGCAGTGAAGGTACCGGGACAGGGGGCCACGAGCAGTACTTC. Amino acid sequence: CASSEGTGTGGHEQYF.